The 22 T cell receptor beta chains in this list originate from one sample, sequenced in a study of beta chain features in type 1 diabetes (dated 2018 in TCRdb). Receptor libraries were prepared by the immunoSEQ multiplex PCR assay. All of the isolated RNA was reverse transcribed with the High Capacity cDNA Reverse Transcription Kit, so expressed TCRB transcripts were sequenced. Imported from immuneACCESS, the table was reduced by TCRdb to in-frame sequences with V and J called. These copies leave out some clones; in studies compared against another copy, an unresolved V gene accounts for under half, and the cause of the remainder is not known. The table for this sample lists about 620,000 clones; roughly 15% of them were counted only once. About 0.097% of the sample is held by the ten biggest clonotypes. Sequenced: naive CD4+ T cells from blood. The sample's cell subset or site, from its label and the paper: true naive CD4+ T cells. Receptors originate from a man younger than 35 in good health.

This clone was observed a handful of times. This chain connects TRBV30 to TRBJ2-3; D not resolved. Per germline, CDR1 GTSNPN and CDR2 SVGIG (reference sequence). V lost 3 bases and J 5 bases, leaving 15 bases between the germline ends. CDR3 length: 14 amino acids. The CDR3 here is CAWSRNGNQDTQYF. The CDR3, as DNA: TGTGCCTGGAGCCGCAACGGAAATCAAGATACGCAGTATTTT.

This clone showed up just a few times. The genes are TRBV5-1 and TRBJ2-5, with D unclear. The CDR3 runs 13 residues. Between the trimmed V and J ends, which lost 4 bases and 4 bases, there was a span of 11 bases. Per germline, CDR1 SGHRS and CDR2 YFSETQ. The CDR3 DNA is TGCGCCAGCAGCCCCACAATCGGAGAGACCCAGTACTTC. Its protein is CASSPTIGETQYF.

V usage is TRBV25-1 and J usage is TRBJ2-5; D not resolved. The ends were cut back, 5 bases at V and 0 bases at J, with 7 bases in the middle. CDR3 length: 13 amino acids. Germline V gives CDR1 MGHDK, CDR2 SYGVNS. CDR3 loop: CASSIRNQETQYF. The CDR3 DNA follows: TGTGCCAGCAGTATCAGGAACCAAGAGACCCAGTACTTC.

This sequence joins TRBV10-3 and TRBJ2-7; D remains ambiguous. V lost 10 bases and J 1 base, leaving 17 bases between the germline ends. CDR1 is ENHRY and CDR2 is SYGVKD in the germline V gene. The CDR3 totals 14 residues. The CDR3 is CASSPRFESYEQYF. The CDR3, as DNA: TGTGCCAGTTCACCGCGCTTCGAATCCTACGAGCAGTACTTC.

CDR3 DNA: TGTGCCAGCAGTCCGCCGGGGACAGGCATAAACATTCAGTACTTC. Protein: CASSPPGTGINIQYF. The rearrangement links TRBV28 to TRBJ2-4, with 8 positions matching TRBD1. Germline trimming cut 5 bases from V and 6 bases from J; bases unmatched to any gene: 9. The CDR3 is 15 residues long. The germline V gene encodes CDR1 MDHEN and CDR2 SYDVKM.

The chain carries TRBV4-1 and TRBJ2-3; no definite D call. Germline CDR1 MGHRA, CDR2 YSYEKL. The CDR3 sequence is 14 residues long. V lost 0 bases and J lost 4, with 8 bases in between. CDR3: CASSQDGAADTQYF. In nucleotides, the CDR3 is TGCGCCAGCAGCCAAGACGGCGCGGCAGATACGCAGTATTTT.

This clone was seen a few times. The CDR3 DNA reads TGCGCCAGCAGCTTGTTAACTAGCGGACAAGAGACCCAGTACTTC. This gives the protein CASSLLTSGQETQYF. The V call is TRBV5-1, the J call TRBJ2-5; 8 positions agree with TRBD2. Germline loops: CDR1 SGHRS, CDR2 YFSETQ. The CDR3 extends over 15 amino acids. Trimming cost V 1 base and J 2 bases; bases outside gene matches: 4. Full variable domain (remainder filled in from reference TRBV5-1 and TRBJ2-5): KAGVTQTPRYLIKTRGQQVTLSCSPISGHRSVSWYQQTPGQGLQFLFEYFSETQRNKGNFPGRFSGRQFSNSRSEMNVSTLELGDSALYLCASSLLTSGQETQYFGPGTRLLVL.

This clone was seen more than once but under ten times. The J gene is TRBJ2-3, the V gene TRBV9; the D is unclear. The CDR3 runs 14 residues. V was trimmed by 0 bases and J by 0 bases, leaving 5 bases between them. The germline V gene has CDR1 SGDLS and CDR2 YYNGEE. Here the CDR3 DNA reads TGTGCCAGCAGCGTAGGCAAAAGCACAGATACGCAGTATTTT. It specifies CASSVGKSTDTQYF.

On this clone: Other nucleotide sequences in the sample specify the same CDR3. The chain employs TRBV18 and TRBJ1-1; 8 nucleotides match TRBD1. Unmatched junction bases numbered 2, after V lost 4 bases and J lost 1 base. From germline, CDR1 is KGHSH and CDR2 LQKENI. The CDR3 has 14 amino acids. This CDR3 reads CASSLGQGNTEAFF. The DNA for the CDR3 is TGTGCCAGCTCACTAGGACAGGGGAACACTGAAGCTTTCTTT.

The sample holds a few counts of this clone. The gene calls are TRBV5-4 and TRBJ2-1; 8 bases map to TRBD2. Looked up from germline, CDR1 is SGHNT and CDR2 is YYREEE (reference sequence). V lost 1 base to trimming and J lost 8 bases; unmatched junction nucleotides: 8. The CDR3 has 15 amino acids. CDR3 loop: CASSLSGLAGHEQFF. The CDR3 coding sequence is TGTGCCAGCAGCTTGTCTGGACTAGCCGGCCATGAGCAGTTCTTC. The variable domain in full, with the rest retrieved from reference TRBV5-4 and TRBJ2-1, is ETGVTQSPTHLIKTRGQQVTLRCSSQSGHNTVSWYQQALGQGPQFIFQYYREEENGRGNFPPRFSGLQFPNYSSELNVNALELDDSALYLCASSLSGLAGHEQFFGPGTRLTVL.

This clone was seen only a few times. The V call is TRBV19, the J call TRBJ1-5; TRBD1 is a possible D gene (6 bases). The CDR3 consists of 15 residues. The germline V and J ends were trimmed by 4 bases and 7 bases, with 17 bases remaining between them. Germline loops: CDR1 LNHDA, CDR2 SQIVND (reference sequence). CDR3 region: CASSTPGTGYQPQHF. In nucleotides, the CDR3 is TGTGCCAGTAGTACCCCCGGTACAGGGTACCAGCCCCAGCATTTT.

The chain couples TRBV7-2 to TRBJ2-5; a possible D gene is TRBD2 (5 bases). CDR3 length equals 15 residues. Germline CDR1 and CDR2: SGHTA and FQGNSA. Trimming removed 2 bases at V and 7 bases at J, with 17 bases between. The CDR3, as DNA: TGTGCCAGCAGCTTAACGGAAATTACTAGTGGGACCCAGTACTTC. It specifies CASSLTEITSGTQYF.

This clone has only one observation. The chain recombines TRBV6-6 with TRBJ2-7; 10 nucleotides match TRBD1. This CDR3 has 14 residues. CDR1 is MNHNY and CDR2 is SVGAGI in the germline V gene (reference sequence). V was pared by 2 bases and J by 5 bases, with 3 bases of the junction left unmatched. The CDR3 region is CASSYRQGANEQYF. CDR3 nucleotide sequence: TGTGCCAGCAGTTACAGACAGGGGGCGAACGAGCAGTACTTC.

This clone has just a few counts. The CDR3 nucleotides read TGTGCCTGGAGTGTACAGGGTAGTTTCTATGGCTACACCTTC. As protein: CAWSVQGSFYGYTF. The chain carries TRBV30 and TRBJ1-2, with a weak D call TRBD1 (6 bases). Germline loops: CDR1 GTSNPN, CDR2 SVGIG (reference sequence). Trimming cost V 0 bases and J 4 bases, with 12 bases left between them. This CDR3 comprises 14 residues.

The chain is built from TRBV5-6 and TRBJ2-2; the D gene is possibly TRBD2 (5 bases). CDR3 length equals 15 residues. CDR1 SGHDT and CDR2 YYEEEE come from the germline V gene. V lost 3 bases to trimming and J lost 2 bases, with 11 bases between them. In DNA form, the CDR3 reads TGTGCCAGCAGCTCGGACTCTAGCAACACCGGGGAGCTGTTTTTT. Its protein product is CASSSDSSNTGELFF.

The chain has TRBV7-9 and TRBJ2-7; the D is unclear. Germline-derived CDR1 and CDR2 are SEHNR and FQNEAQ (reference sequence). V lost 5 bases, J lost 2 bases, and 7 bases lay in between. CDR3 length equals 12 residues. The chain's CDR3 is CASSQTPYEQYF. The CDR3 DNA reads TGTGCCAGCAGCCAAACCCCCTACGAGCAGTACTTC.

This chain uses TRBV10-3 with TRBJ1-4; D may be TRBD1 (5 bases). From germline, CDR1 is ENHRY and CDR2 SYGVKD. The CDR3 length is 15 residues. V gave up 0 bases and J gave up 8 bases, with 13 bases separating them. CDR3 nucleotides: TGTGCCATCAGTGAGTCATCAGGGTTCGGGGAAAAACTGTTTTTT. Its protein product is CAISESSGFGEKLFF.

This clone was observed a few times. The chain recombines TRBV11-2 with TRBJ2-3; TRBD2 aligns across 8 bases. Germline V lookup: CDR1 SGHAT, CDR2 FQNNGV. V trimming: 2 bases; J trimming: 2 bases; junction bases outside the gene matches: 6. CDR3 length: 16 residues. The CDR3 loop reads CASSLILSGATDTQYF. The CDR3 DNA follows: TGTGCCAGCAGCTTAATTCTTAGCGGGGCCACAGATACGCAGTATTTT. Together with reference TRBV11-2 and TRBJ2-3, the CDR3 gives the full variable domain: EAGVAQSPRYKIIEKRQSVAFWCNPISGHATLYWYQQILGQGPKLLIQFQNNGVVDDSQLPKDRFSAERLKGVDSTLKIQPAKLEDSAVYLCASSLILSGATDTQYFGPGTRLTVL.

The rearrangement joins TRBV10-3 to TRBJ2-2, with 8 bases matching TRBD1. J was trimmed by 0 bases and V by 6 bases; bases with no gene match: 3. CDR1 ENHRY and CDR2 SYGVKD come from the germline V gene. The length of the CDR3 is 15 residues. CDR3 region: CAISKQGANTGELFF. CDR3 nucleotides: TGTGCCATCAGCAAACAGGGGGCGAACACCGGGGAGCTGTTTTTT.

This clone was counted only a few times. The chain links TRBV7-3 to TRBJ2-1, with D unresolved. The length of the CDR3 is 11 residues. The V end was cut by 3 bases, the J end by 5 bases, with 2 bases between. The V gene's germline CDR1 is SGHTA and CDR2 FQGTGA. For the CDR3, the DNA is TGTGCCAGCAGCTTCGACAATGAGCAGTTCTTC. It yields the protein CASSFDNEQFF.

This clone showed up just a few times. This chain joins TRBV30 and TRBJ2-6, with D possibly TRBD1 on 5 matching bases. The V end was cut by 0 bases, the J end by 3 bases, with 9 bases between. Germline CDR1 reads GTSNPN; CDR2 reads SVGIG (reference sequence). The CDR3 extends over 15 amino acids. The CDR3 bases are TGTGCCTGGAGTGTGGGGCTCCATGGGGCCAACGTCCTGACTTTC. Its protein is CAWSVGLHGANVLTF.

The V and J genes are TRBV2 and TRBJ2-1, with D unclear. Trimming took 6 bases from V and 3 from J, leaving 9 bases between them. This CDR3 is built from 13 residues. Germline V gene data show CDR1 as SNHLY and CDR2 as FYNNEI. Written as DNA, the CDR3 is TGTGCCAGCAGGACGCAGTACTACAATGAGCAGTTCTTC. Amino acids: CASRTQYYNEQFF.